This T cell receptor (beta chain) was recorded in a study of T cell repertoires in cytomegalovirus infection. About the study: Public TCR beta signatures provided an indication of both CMV infection and a matching HLA type.

The germline V and J ends were trimmed by 0 bases and 3 bases, with 14 bases remaining between them. In germline, CDR1 is DFQATT, CDR2 SNEGSKA (reference sequence). The CDR3 sequence is 15 residues long. TCRdb reprocessed the reads with MiXCR, giving one entry per CDR3 protein. The sample includes about 310,000 distinct CDR3 sequences, about a sixth seen only once; the top ten take around 11%. This clonotype was recorded many times. Its specificity is not known. General study results and limits: Dominating the ex vivo response were TCR beta clonotypes that were CMV-specific and HLA-C-restricted. Pooled public TCR beta family frequency picked out CMV carriers with the relevant HLA.

Sequencing was done on a sample of PBMCs. The origin of this receptor is a human donor in good health (CMV status not recorded). Some clones in this sample may be carry-over from other donors' samples. V usage is TRBV20-1 and J usage is TRBJ1-2; D might be TRBD1 (5 bases). The CDR3 coding sequence is TGCAGTGCTAGAGATCAGCAGGGTTTGGACTATGGCTACACCTTC. It yields the protein CSARDQQGLDYGYTF.